These T cell receptor beta chains were read from a single sample in a study of immune characteristics of hereditary and idiopathic chronic pancreatitis. Clones were sequenced by immunoSEQ multiplex PCR, and TCRdb holds only the in-frame ones, with some missing. The table lists approximately 1,500 clones, roughly 79% of them singletons. Sequenced: pancreas tissue with hereditary chronic pancreatitis. These receptors came from a human donor with chronic pancreatitis. CDR3s include the opening cysteine and the closing phenylalanine or tryptophan. A D gene is named only where the DNA matches it firmly. Clone size is stated in some rows and not others, as once, few, many or a class when expanded.

J gene: TRBJ1-1
V gene: TRBV2
CDR3 length: 12
D gene: .
clone size: .
CDR3 protein: CASSSQADEAFF
CDR3 DNA: TGTGCCAGCAGTTCGCAGGCGGATGAAGCTTTCTTT

J gene: TRBJ1-2
V gene: TRBV9
CDR3 length: 13
D gene: .
clone size: .
CDR3 protein: CASSVQGEDGYTF
CDR3 DNA: TGTGCCAGCAGCGTCCAGGGTGAAGATGGCTACACCTTC

J gene: TRBJ1-5
V gene: TRBV7-8
CDR3 length: 13
D gene: .
clone size: .
CDR3 protein: CASSLGTDQPQHF
CDR3 DNA: TGTGCCAGCAGCTTAGGGACAGATCAGCCCCAGCATTTT

J gene: TRBJ1-1
V gene: TRBV5-4
CDR3 length: 15
D gene: TRBD1
clone size: .
CDR3 protein: CASTRPEQGRTEAFF
CDR3 DNA: TGTGCCAGCACCAGGCCCGAACAGGGGAGGACTGAAGCTTTCTTT

J gene: TRBJ2-1
V gene: TRBV6-4
CDR3 length: 15
D gene: .
clone size: .
CDR3 protein: CASSDEMGGEDEQFF
CDR3 DNA: TGTGCCAGCAGTGATGAAATGGGTGGTGAGGATGAGCAGTTCTTC

J gene: TRBJ2-2
V gene: TRBV7-6
CDR3 length: 14
D gene: .
clone size: .
CDR3 protein: CASSPIGRSGELFF
CDR3 DNA: TGTGCCAGCAGCCCCATCGGACGGTCCGGGGAGCTGTTTTTT

J gene: TRBJ2-2
V gene: TRBV4-3
CDR3 length: 16
D gene: .
clone size: .
CDR3 protein: CASSQAGLRGTGELFF
CDR3 DNA: TGCGCCAGCAGCCAAGCGGGATTACGGGGCACCGGGGAGCTGTTTTTT

J gene: TRBJ1-6
V gene: TRBV2
CDR3 length: 15
D gene: .
clone size: .
CDR3 protein: CASRSQGSYNSPLHF
CDR3 DNA: TGTGCCAGCAGGTCACAGGGATCCTATAATTCACCCCTCCACTTT

J gene: TRBJ2-5
V gene: TRBV3-1/TRBV3-2
CDR3 length: 16
D gene: .
clone size: .
CDR3 protein: CASSSPRGVREETQYF
CDR3 DNA: TGTGCCAGCAGCTCCCCCAGGGGCGTAAGGGAAGAGACCCAGTACTTC

J gene: TRBJ1-2
V gene: TRBV28
CDR3 length: 15
D gene: TRBD1
clone size: .
CDR3 protein: CASSLDRERIYGYTF
CDR3 DNA: TGTGCCAGCAGCCTTGACAGGGAAAGGATCTATGGCTACACCTTC

J gene: TRBJ2-7
V gene: TRBV6-8
CDR3 length: 16
D gene: TRBD2
clone size: .
CDR3 protein: CASSPTSGLASYEQYF
CDR3 DNA: TGTGCCAGCAGCCCAACTTCGGGACTAGCGTCCTACGAGCAGTACTTC

J gene: TRBJ1-4
V gene: TRBV15
CDR3 length: 16
D gene: TRBD1
clone size: .
CDR3 protein: CATSRDSGTGGEKLFF
CDR3 DNA: TGTGCCACCAGCAGAGATTCCGGGACAGGGGGTGAAAAACTGTTTTTT

J gene: TRBJ1-2
V gene: TRBV5-1
CDR3 length: 14
D gene: .
clone size: .
CDR3 protein: CASSSRSGNYGYTF
CDR3 DNA: TGCGCCAGCAGCTCAAGGTCAGGGAACTATGGCTACACCTTC

J gene: TRBJ1-2
V gene: TRBV24-1
CDR3 length: 12
D gene: .
clone size: few
CDR3 protein: CATSPGSYGYTF
CDR3 DNA: TGTGCCACCAGTCCGGGATCCTATGGCTACACCTTC

J gene: TRBJ2-3
V gene: TRBV6-1
CDR3 length: 17
D gene: TRBD1
clone size: .
CDR3 protein: CASSVTAGTGGADTQYF
CDR3 DNA: TGTGCCAGCAGTGTAACTGCCGGGACAGGGGGCGCAGATACGCAGTATTTT

J gene: TRBJ2-1
V gene: TRBV6-4
CDR3 length: 14
D gene: TRBD2
clone size: .
CDR3 protein: CASSEGSGGNEQFF
CDR3 DNA: TGTGCCAGCAGTGAGGGTAGCGGGGGGAATGAGCAGTTCTTC

J gene: TRBJ2-1
V gene: TRBV29-1
CDR3 length: 16
D gene: .
clone size: .
CDR3 protein: CSVEGNDRKSYNEQFF
CDR3 DNA: TGCAGCGTTGAAGGTAACGACAGGAAGTCCTACAATGAGCAGTTCTTC

J gene: TRBJ2-5
V gene: TRBV6-6
CDR3 length: 16
D gene: TRBD2
clone size: .
CDR3 protein: CASSYGVAGGQETQYF
CDR3 DNA: TGTGCCAGCAGTTATGGGGTAGCGGGGGGCCAAGAGACCCAGTACTTC

J gene: TRBJ2-1
V gene: TRBV2
CDR3 length: 16
D gene: TRBD2
clone size: .
CDR3 protein: CASSDAAGGPNNEQFF
CDR3 DNA: TGTGCCAGCAGTGATGCGGCGGGGGGGCCCAACAATGAGCAGTTCTTC

J gene: TRBJ2-2
V gene: TRBV12-3/TRBV12-4
CDR3 length: 13
D gene: .
clone size: .
CDR3 protein: CASSFRETGELFF
CDR3 DNA: TGTGCCAGCAGTTTTCGGGAAACCGGGGAGCTGTTTTTT

J gene: TRBJ2-5
V gene: TRBV3-1/TRBV3-2
CDR3 length: 14
D gene: .
clone size: .
CDR3 protein: CASSQSYSAETQYF
CDR3 DNA: TGTGCCAGCAGCCAAAGTTATAGCGCGGAGACCCAGTACTTC

J gene: TRBJ2-6
V gene: TRBV5-1
CDR3 length: 15
D gene: .
clone size: .
CDR3 protein: CASSLDRDGANVLTF
CDR3 DNA: TGCGCCAGCAGCTTGGACAGGGACGGGGCCAACGTCCTGACTTTC

J gene: TRBJ2-2
V gene: TRBV7-2
CDR3 length: 15
D gene: .
clone size: once
CDR3 protein: CASSLVRSETGELFF
CDR3 DNA: TGTGCCAGCAGCTTAGTTCGTAGTGAGACCGGGGAGCTGTTTTTT